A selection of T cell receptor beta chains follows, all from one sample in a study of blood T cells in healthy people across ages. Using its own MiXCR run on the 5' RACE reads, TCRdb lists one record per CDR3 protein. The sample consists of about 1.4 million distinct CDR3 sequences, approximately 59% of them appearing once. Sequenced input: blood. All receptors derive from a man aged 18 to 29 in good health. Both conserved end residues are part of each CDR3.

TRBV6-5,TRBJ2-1,CASSYGWGLNPNNEQFF
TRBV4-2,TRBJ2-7,CASSQDGGETNEQYF
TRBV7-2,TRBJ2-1,CASSVHNEQFF
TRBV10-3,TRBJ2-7,CAISEADSSYEQYF
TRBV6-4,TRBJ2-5,CASSEGGPGYNEQYF
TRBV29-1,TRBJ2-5,CSFLAGGRETQYF
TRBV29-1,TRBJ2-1,CSANVPGQGVNEQFF
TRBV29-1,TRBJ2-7,CSVVTNTYEQYF
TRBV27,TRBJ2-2,CASSWGLVRSNTGELFF
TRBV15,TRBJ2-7,CATSAPRSSYEQYF
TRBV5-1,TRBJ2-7,CASSPELPPGEQYF
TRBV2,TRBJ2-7,CASSVNAGTSFDEQYF
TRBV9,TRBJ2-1,CASSVGGNHNEQFF
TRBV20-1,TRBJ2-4,CSARDPWGQENIQYF
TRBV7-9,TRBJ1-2,CASSLVGDLVFGYTF
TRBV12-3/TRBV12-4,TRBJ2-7,CATKSGIKNEQYF
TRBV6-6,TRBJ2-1,CASTPGSEQFF
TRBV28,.,CASTTQGGTYEQYF
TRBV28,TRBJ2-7,CASSFPTSGSRSSYEQYF
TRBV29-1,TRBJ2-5,CSVERDRGQETQYF
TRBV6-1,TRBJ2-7,CASSEQPLTDEQYF
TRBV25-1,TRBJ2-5,CASSEWARETQYF
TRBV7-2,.,CASSLAQARGREQYF
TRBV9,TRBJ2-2,CASSPTGTGTGELFF
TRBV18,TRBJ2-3,CASSPGEAGTDTQYF
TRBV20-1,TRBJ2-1,CSARQANYNEQFF
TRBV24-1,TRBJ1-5,CATSDSGGISNQPQHF
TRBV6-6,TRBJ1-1,CASSRYRVGLLEAFF
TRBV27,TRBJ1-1,CASREVLRNTEAFF
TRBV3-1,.,CASSQGVFGSGTRAYEQYF
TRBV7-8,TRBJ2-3,CASRFSKGGADTQYF
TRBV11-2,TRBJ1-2,CAGSALEGPYGYTF
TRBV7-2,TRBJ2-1,CASSLLAGGGYNEQFF
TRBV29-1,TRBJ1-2,CSVDASPLVGGYTF
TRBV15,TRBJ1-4,CATAGLATNEKLFF
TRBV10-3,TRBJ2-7,CAISEGKGYTYEQYF
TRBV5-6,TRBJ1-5,CASSIDRGQPQHF
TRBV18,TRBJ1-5,CASSPGGTNYNQPQHF
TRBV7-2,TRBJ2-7,CASREAGGGPSYEQYF
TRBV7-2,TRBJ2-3,CASSLRRGGGDTQYF
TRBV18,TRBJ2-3,CASSPPLEPGAQYF